The sequence of this T cell receptor beta chain was determined in a study of blood T cell repertoires in COVID-19. Overall study context: Acute and convalescent COVID-19 samples came from the United States, Italy and Spain. Sample material is recorded as cDNA or gDNA derived from T cells, B-cell-depleted T cells, or PBMCs.

Only in-frame clones appear in the TCRdb table, and some are missing; sequencing was by immunoSEQ multiplex PCR. The sample lists 150,000 to 200,000 clones, more than 85% occurring once. With V trimmed by 4 bases and J by 3 bases, 4 bases remained unmatched. The V gene's germline CDR1 is LGHNA and CDR2 YNFKEQ. This CDR3 region has 14 residues. This chain links TRBV4-2 with TRBJ2-7, with 9 bases fitting TRBD1. This receptor was obtained from a woman aged 45-65 years who had recovered from COVID-19. The source material was PBMCs or T cells enriched from blood (not recorded which). CDR3 bases: TGTGCCAGCAGCCCAGGGACAGGGCTCTACGAGCAGTACTTC. This encodes CASSPGTGLYEQYF.